This T cell receptor beta chain was observed in a study of early T cells in non-severe SARS-CoV-2 infection. On the study more broadly: Whole-blood bulk RNA, unsorted, was sequenced, and chains were unpaired.

The germline gives CDR1 SGHTA, CDR2 FQGNSA. V lost 4 bases and J lost 0; bases outside the gene matches: 6. The CDR3 extends over 16 amino acids. This clonotype was found many times. Individual cDNA molecules received unique molecular identifiers. In TCRdb, the 5' RACE reads were re-called with MiXCR into one record per CDR3 protein. The repertoire holds 60,000 to 75,000 distinct CDR3 sequences, with 3.5% to 6% as singletons. The clonotype was recovered from an adult who was a healthcare worker with PCR-confirmed SARS-CoV-2 infection or an uninfected control (not recorded which). The donor label of this sample is uncertain. This specimen was whole blood, taken at baseline. V usage is TRBV7-2 and J usage is TRBJ1-1; the match to TRBD1 covers 9 bases. The CDR3 DNA sequence: TGTGCCAGCAGCTGGGACAGGGACATGATGAACACTGAAGCTTTCTTT. As protein: CASSWDRDMMNTEAFF.